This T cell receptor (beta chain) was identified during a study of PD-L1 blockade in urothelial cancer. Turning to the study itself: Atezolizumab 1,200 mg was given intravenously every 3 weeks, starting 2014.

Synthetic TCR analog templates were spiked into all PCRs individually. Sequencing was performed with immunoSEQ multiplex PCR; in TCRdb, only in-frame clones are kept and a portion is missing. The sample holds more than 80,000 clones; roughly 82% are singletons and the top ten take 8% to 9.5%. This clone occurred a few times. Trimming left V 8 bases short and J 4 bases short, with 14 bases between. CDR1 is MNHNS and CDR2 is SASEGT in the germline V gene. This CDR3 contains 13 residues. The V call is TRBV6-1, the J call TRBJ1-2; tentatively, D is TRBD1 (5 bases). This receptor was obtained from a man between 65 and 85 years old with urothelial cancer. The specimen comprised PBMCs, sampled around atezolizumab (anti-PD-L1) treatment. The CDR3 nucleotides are TGTGCCAGCTCCCCCGCCCAGGGCTATGGCTACACCTTC. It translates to CASSPAQGYGYTF.